This T cell receptor beta chain emerged from a study of shared clonotypes between healthy human individuals. Study results and caveats: Only a few donors were included, so the genetic and exposure-history diversity represented was limited.

Methods used by the authors: ImmunoSEQ supplied junction-only sequences lacking quality scores, so filtering was different. Sequencing used immunoSEQ multiplex PCR; TCRdb keeps in-frame clones, though not all of them. That table gives V, J and clone size, and the DNA gave D and trimming. The profile shows hundreds of thousands of clones, 75% to 85% of them singletons. The CDR3 length is 13 residues. Germline V gene sequence: CDR1 MDHEN, CDR2 SYDVKM. V shed 4 bases and J shed 0 bases, with 5 bases lying between them. Remarks on this clone: Its specificity is unknown. The same CDR3 also results from other DNA sequences found in this sample.

Among the donors, all were Caucasian adults who lived in Nashville, Tennessee. The chain combines TRBV28 with TRBJ2-3; D may be TRBD2 (5 bases). This clonotype was sampled from a woman in her forties in good health. Some clones in this sample may be carry-over from other donors' samples. The sample comprised PBMCs. The CDR3 spells CASSSGSTDTQYF. The CDR3, as DNA: TGTGCCAGCAGTTCGGGAAGCACAGATACGCAGTATTTT.